Shown below are 29 T cell receptor beta chains from a single sample sequenced in a study of blood T cell repertoires in COVID-19. Sequencing was performed with immunoSEQ multiplex PCR; in TCRdb, only in-frame clones are kept and a portion is missing. This sample yields about 200,000 clones, of which approximately 87% are seen a single time; approximately 0.75% belongs to the top ten. Sequencing was carried out using peripheral blood. The receptors were sampled from a woman between 65 and 79 years old with acute or convalescent COVID-19.

The J gene is TRBJ1-2, the V gene TRBV7-2, with no clear D. Germline V lookup: CDR1 SGHTA, CDR2 FQGNSA. The CDR3 extends over 14 amino acids. Trimming stripped 1 base from V and 5 bases from J, with 11 bases between. The CDR3 loop reads CASSLGPGTYGYTF. In DNA, the CDR3 is TGTGCCAGCAGCTTAGGTCCGGGAACTTATGGCTACACCTTC.

This clone was counted once. This chain uses TRBV9 with TRBJ2-1; 11 bases are a match to TRBD2. Trimming at V came to 2 bases and at J to 6 bases, leaving 10 bases not matched to a gene. Germline CDR1 and CDR2: SGDLS and YYNGEE. The CDR3 totals 17 residues. Here the CDR3 DNA reads TGTGCCAGCAGCGTGGGATCTGGAACTAGCGGGGGCAATGAGCAGTTCTTC. This encodes CASSVGSGTSGGNEQFF.

This chain links TRBV18 with TRBJ2-7; the match to TRBD2 covers 10 bases. The CDR3 loop spans 15 amino acids. V shed 6 bases, J shed 5 bases, and the junction held 10 bases outside the gene matches. CDR1 and CDR2 from the germline V gene are KGHSH and LQKENI. The CDR3 DNA sequence: TGTGCCAGCTCGGAAATCGCGGGACTAGCGAACGAGCAGTACTTC. Translation gives CASSEIAGLANEQYF.

V gene TRBV7-6 combines with J gene TRBJ2-2; weak D call: TRBD1 (6 bases). The germline gives CDR1 SGHVS, CDR2 FNYEAQ. V was trimmed by 5 bases and J by 6 bases, leaving 22 bases between them. The CDR3 sequence is 17 residues long. The CDR3 region is CASSPQGPGGLAGELFF. CDR3 sequence (DNA): TGTGCCAGCAGCCCGCAGGGGCCTGGGGGTTTAGCCGGGGAGCTGTTTTTT. Combining the CDR3 with reference TRBV7-6 and TRBJ2-2 gives the whole variable domain GAGVSQSPRYKVTKRGQDVALRCDPISGHVSLYWYRQALGQGPEFLTYFNYEAQQDKSGLPNDRFSAERPEGSISTLTIQRTEQRDSAMYRCASSPQGPGGLAGELFFGEGSRLTVL.

The genes are TRBV27 and TRBJ2-3; 11 bases fit TRBD2. Germline V gene sequence: CDR1 MNHEY, CDR2 SMNVEV (reference sequence). V was pared by 5 bases and J by 4 bases, with 5 bases of the junction left unmatched. The CDR3 runs 15 residues. Here the CDR3 reads CASSALSGGADTQYF. The CDR3 coding sequence is TGTGCCAGCAGTGCGCTTAGCGGGGGGGCAGATACGCAGTATTTT.

This clone was counted once. The genes are TRBV9 and TRBJ1-1; D gene uncertain. The CDR3 sequence is 13 residues long. V was pared by 0 bases and J by 8 bases, with 11 bases between. Germline CDR1 is SGDLS and CDR2 is YYNGEE. Written as DNA, the CDR3 is TGTGCCAGCAGCGTAGGCCCACTTCACGAAGCTTTCTTT. It specifies CASSVGPLHEAFF.

The chain recombines TRBV19 with TRBJ2-1; maybe TRBD1 (6 bases). V lost 4 bases, J lost 10 bases, and 14 bases lay in between. The CDR3 totals 13 residues. Germline CDR1 reads LNHDA; CDR2 reads SQIVND (reference sequence). Written as DNA, the CDR3 is TGTGCCAGTAGTAATCAGGGGCTAATGGAGCAGTTCTTC. It translates to CASSNQGLMEQFF. Combining the CDR3 with reference TRBV19 and TRBJ2-1 gives the whole variable domain DGGITQSPKYLFRKEGQNVTLSCEQNLNHDAMYWYRQDPGQGLRLIYYSQIVNDFQKGDIAEGYSVSREKKESFPLTVTSAQKNPTAFYLCASSNQGLMEQFFGPGTRLTVL.

V is TRBV5-4 and J is TRBJ2-3, with D perhaps TRBD1 (5 bases). The germline V gene encodes CDR1 SGHNT and CDR2 YYREEE (reference sequence). This CDR3 contains 16 residues. V was clipped by 0 bases and J by 5 bases, with 16 bases between them. The CDR3 coding sequence is TGTGCCAGCAGCTTGGTGGGGCAGAGTTTGAGAGATACGCAGTATTTT. Protein: CASSLVGQSLRDTQYF. Drawing the rest from reference TRBV5-4 and TRBJ2-3, the complete variable domain is ETGVTQSPTHLIKTRGQQVTLRCSSQSGHNTVSWYQQALGQGPQFIFQYYREEENGRGNFPPRFSGLQFPNYSSELNVNALELDDSALYLCASSLVGQSLRDTQYFGPGTRLTVL.

The V call is TRBV28, the J call TRBJ1-2, with a possible D match to TRBD1 (5 bases). CDR1 is MDHEN and CDR2 is SYDVKM in the germline V gene. The germline V and J ends were trimmed by 6 bases and 4 bases, with 15 bases remaining between them. There are 14 residues in the CDR3. The CDR3 region has the DNA TGTGCCAGCAGGGTAGTAATTCAGGGCTATGGCTACACCTTC. Translated, it gives CASRVVIQGYGYTF.

CDR3 DNA sequence: TGTGCCAGCAGCTTATACCTAGCGGGAGGAGGCGGGGAGCTGTTTTTT. Protein product: CASSLYLAGGGGELFF. The chain employs TRBV7-2 and TRBJ2-2; 11 bases align to TRBD2. Germline assignment: CDR1 SGHTA and CDR2 FQGNSA. The CDR3 is 16 residues long. J was trimmed by 7 bases and V by 2 bases; bases with no gene match: 6.

In this sample, this clone turned up a few times. The rearrangement links TRBV5-1 to TRBJ1-6, with unresolved D. The length of the CDR3 is 14 residues. The V end was cut by 0 bases, the J end by 7 bases, with 8 bases between. Germline loops: CDR1 SGHRS, CDR2 YFSETQ. The DNA for the CDR3 is TGCGCCAGCAGCTTGGGCCAGAAAAATTCACCCCTCCACTTT. Its translation: CASSLGQKNSPLHF. Together with reference TRBV5-1 and TRBJ1-6, the CDR3 gives the full variable domain: KAGVTQTPRYLIKTRGQQVTLSCSPISGHRSVSWYQQTPGQGLQFLFEYFSETQRNKGNFPGRFSGRQFSNSRSEMNVSTLELGDSALYLCASSLGQKNSPLHFGNGTRLTVT.

The gene calls are TRBV28 and TRBJ2-1; unclear D gene. Per germline, CDR1 MDHEN and CDR2 SYDVKM. The CDR3 is made up of 14 amino acids. V was trimmed by 10 bases and J by 0 bases, leaving 13 bases between them. The CDR3 DNA reads TGTGCCACCGAGCAGGAAAGCTCCTACAATGAGCAGTTCTTC. It encodes CATEQESSYNEQFF.

This sequence joins TRBV19 and TRBJ2-7, with 9 nucleotides matching TRBD1. The CDR3 has 15 amino acids. V was pared by 1 base and J by 2 bases, with 3 bases of the junction left unmatched. Germline V gene data show CDR1 as LNHDA and CDR2 as SQIVND (reference sequence). The CDR3 sequence: CASSIGTGAPYEQYF. The CDR3 nucleotides are TGTGCCAGTAGTATAGGGACAGGGGCCCCCTACGAGCAGTACTTC.

The chain has TRBV29-1 and TRBJ2-1; 9 bases are a match to TRBD2. The CDR3 contains 15 residues. In germline, CDR1 is SQVTM, CDR2 ANQGSEA. Trimming removed 4 bases from V and 7 bases from J; junction bases left unmatched: 11. For the CDR3, the DNA is TGCAGCGTTGTTAGCGGGAGCCACACACGGAATGAGCAGTTCTTC. It translates to CSVVSGSHTRNEQFF.

The genes are TRBV21-1 and TRBJ1-3. TRBV21-1 is tagged as a pseudogene. The CDR3 covers 13 residues. This chain's CDR3 is CASSKPGGNTIYF. The CDR3 nucleotides read TGTGCCAGCAGCAAACCCGGGGGAAACACCATATATTTT.

This clone was seen more than once but under ten times. This chain links TRBV5-6 with TRBJ2-7, with D perhaps matching TRBD2 (6 bases). The CDR3 length is 13 residues. Trimming removed 4 bases at V and 3 bases at J, with 11 bases between. CDR1 is SGHDT, CDR2 YYEEEE, per germline. This chain's CDR3 is CASSMERVYEQYF. As DNA, the CDR3 is TGTGCCAGCAGCATGGAGCGGGTCTACGAGCAGTACTTC.

V gene TRBV10-3 combines with J gene TRBJ2-7; TRBD1 agrees at 11 bases. V shed 0 bases, J shed 0 bases, and the junction held 7 bases outside the gene matches. Germline V gene sequence: CDR1 ENHRY, CDR2 SYGVKD. CDR3 length equals 18 residues. CDR3 loop: CAISESPGQGAPSYEQYF. The CDR3 DNA follows: TGTGCCATCAGTGAGTCGCCCGGACAGGGGGCCCCCTCCTACGAGCAGTACTTC.

The chain couples TRBV7-9 to TRBJ2-2, with 9 bases that match TRBD1. Germline V gene sequence: CDR1 SEHNR, CDR2 FQNEAQ (reference sequence). The CDR3 spans 15 residues. The junction had 7 bases not matched to a gene; V was cut back by 4 bases and J by 7 bases. The CDR3 sequence is CASSWGTGSGGELFF. The CDR3 DNA sequence: TGTGCCAGCAGCTGGGGGACAGGGAGCGGCGGGGAGCTGTTTTTT.

This chain joins TRBV19 and TRBJ1-5, with D tentatively TRBD1 (5 bases). V lost 6 bases, J lost 7 bases, and 13 bases lay in between. The CDR3 has 13 amino acids. Germline CDR1 LNHDA, CDR2 SQIVND (reference sequence). The CDR3 sequence is CASSPGWGQPQHF. The DNA for the CDR3 is TGTGCCAGTAGCCCAGGGTGGGGACAGCCCCAGCATTTT.

The chain is built from TRBV3-1 (or the pseudogene TRBV3-2) and TRBJ2-3, with D possibly being TRBD2 (5 bases). CDR3 length: 12 residues. Trimming shortened V by 1 base and J by 7 bases, and 6 bases separated the two germline ends. Germline-derived CDR1 and CDR2 are LGHDT and YNNKEL (reference sequence). The CDR3 DNA sequence: TGTGCCAGCAGCCAAGCGGGGTATACGCAGTATTTT. It encodes CASSQAGYTQYF.

This clone is a singleton in its sample. This sequence joins TRBV27 and TRBJ1-5; 7 positions agree with TRBD1. Trimming took 4 bases from V and 11 from J; bases not matched to a gene: 11. The CDR3 has 14 amino acids. In germline, CDR1 is MNHEY, CDR2 SMNVEV (reference sequence). The CDR3 DNA sequence: TGTGCCAGCAGTTCGTACGGGACAGCCTGGGCCCAGCATTTT. Its translation is CASSSYGTAWAQHF.

This chain links TRBV6-5 with TRBJ2-1; D gene uncertain. This CDR3 region has 15 residues. CDR1 and CDR2 from the germline V gene are MNHEY and SVGAGI. V gave up 6 bases and J gave up 7 bases, with 19 bases separating them. The CDR3 is CASSLDGQAFNEQFF. For the CDR3, the DNA is TGTGCCAGCAGCCTCGATGGGCAGGCTTTTAATGAGCAGTTCTTC.

This chain links TRBV18 with TRBJ1-3; D gene ambiguous. V dropped 3 bases and J dropped 0 bases, with 9 bases sitting between them. Germline lookup yields CDR1 KGHSH and CDR2 LQKENI. The length of the CDR3 is 15 residues. CDR3: CASSPAPVSGNTIYF. The CDR3 DNA follows: TGTGCCAGCTCACCGGCTCCCGTCTCTGGAAACACCATATATTTT. Filled out from reference TRBV18 and TRBJ1-3, the complete variable domain reads NAGVMQNPRHLVRRRGQEARLRCSPMKGHSHVYWYRQLPEEGLKFMVYLQKENIIDESGMPKERFSAEFPKEGPSILRIQQVVRGDSAAYFCASSPAPVSGNTIYFGEGSWLTVV.

The V gene is TRBV15, the J gene TRBJ2-7; perhaps TRBD2 as D (6 bases). The germline CDR1 and CDR2 sequences are LNHNV and YYDKDF (reference sequence). Trimming took off 6 bases at V and 3 bases at J, with 15 bases between the two ends. There are 14 residues in the CDR3. Here the CDR3 reads CATRDGGALYEQYF. CDR3 in DNA: TGTGCCACCAGAGACGGGGGAGCTCTCTACGAGCAGTACTTC.

The chain is built from TRBV10-3 and TRBJ1-1; D gene unclear. CDR3 length: 13 amino acids. Trimming took 5 bases from V and 8 from J, leaving 15 bases between them. CDR1 is ENHRY and CDR2 is SYGVKD in the germline V gene. The CDR3 reads CAISPNWATEAFF. The CDR3 nucleotides read TGTGCCATCAGTCCGAATTGGGCGACGGAAGCTTTCTTT.

The chain employs TRBV9 and TRBJ2-2, with D perhaps matching TRBD1 (5 bases). Trimming pared 0 bases from V and 5 bases from J, leaving 14 bases between. Germline V gives CDR1 SGDLS, CDR2 YYNGEE. This CDR3 has 16 residues. The CDR3 region is CASSVGPGLTTGELFF. The DNA of the CDR3 is TGTGCCAGCAGCGTAGGCCCAGGGTTGACGACCGGGGAGCTGTTTTTT.

A single count supports this clone. This rearrangement joins TRBV19 to TRBJ1-4; the D gene is possibly TRBD1 (6 bases). Germline CDR1 reads LNHDA; CDR2 reads SQIVND (reference sequence). Between the trimmed V and J ends, which lost 3 bases and 8 bases, there was a span of 7 bases. The CDR3 loop spans 12 amino acids. The CDR3 region is CASSIQGEKLFF. The DNA of the CDR3 is TGTGCCAGTAGTATCCAGGGGGAAAAACTGTTTTTT.

This clone occurred a few times. V is TRBV5-1 and J is TRBJ2-1, with TRBD1 matching over 10 bases. Germline-derived CDR1 and CDR2 are SGHRS and YFSETQ. The CDR3 is 16 amino acids. V lost 0 bases and J lost 3; bases outside the gene matches: 3. The CDR3 loop is CASSLGGQGFYNEQFF. The DNA for the CDR3 is TGCGCCAGCAGCTTGGGGGGACAGGGGTTCTACAATGAGCAGTTCTTC.

The chain has TRBV29-1 and TRBJ2-3; the D is unclear. The CDR3 contains 13 residues. Looked up from germline, CDR1 is SQVTM and CDR2 is ANQGSEA. Deletions cut 1 base from V and 0 bases from J, with 5 bases between. The CDR3 bases are TGCAGCGTTGAAGCGACTAGCACAGATACGCAGTATTTT. It translates to CSVEATSTDTQYF.